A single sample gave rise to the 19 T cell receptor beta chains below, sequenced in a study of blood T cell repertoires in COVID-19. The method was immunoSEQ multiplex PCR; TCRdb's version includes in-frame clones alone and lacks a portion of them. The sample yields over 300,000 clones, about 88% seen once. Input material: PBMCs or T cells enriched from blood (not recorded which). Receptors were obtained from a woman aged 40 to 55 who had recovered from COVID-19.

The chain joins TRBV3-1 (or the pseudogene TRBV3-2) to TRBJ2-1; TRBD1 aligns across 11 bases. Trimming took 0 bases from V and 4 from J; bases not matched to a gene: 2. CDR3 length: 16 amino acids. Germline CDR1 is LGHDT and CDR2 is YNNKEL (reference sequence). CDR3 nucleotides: TGTGCCAGCAGCCAAGAGGGACAGGGGGGGTACAATGAGCAGTTCTTC. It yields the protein CASSQEGQGGYNEQFF.

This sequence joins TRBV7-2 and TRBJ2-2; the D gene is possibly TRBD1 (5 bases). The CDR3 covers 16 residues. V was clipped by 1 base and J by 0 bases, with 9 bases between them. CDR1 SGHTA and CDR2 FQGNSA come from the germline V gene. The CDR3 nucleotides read TGTGCCAGCAGCTTAGTACAGGTTCCGAACACCGGGGAGCTGTTTTTT. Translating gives CASSLVQVPNTGELFF.

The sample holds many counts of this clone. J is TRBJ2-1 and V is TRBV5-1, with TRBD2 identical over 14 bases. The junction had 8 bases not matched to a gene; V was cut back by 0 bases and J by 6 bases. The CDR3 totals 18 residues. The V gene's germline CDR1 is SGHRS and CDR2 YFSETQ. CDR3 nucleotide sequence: TGCGCCAGCAGCTTGGAAGTTGGGACTAGCGGGAGTATCAATGAGCAGTTCTTC. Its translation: CASSLEVGTSGSINEQFF. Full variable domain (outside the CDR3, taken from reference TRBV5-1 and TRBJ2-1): KAGVTQTPRYLIKTRGQQVTLSCSPISGHRSVSWYQQTPGQGLQFLFEYFSETQRNKGNFPGRFSGRQFSNSRSEMNVSTLELGDSALYLCASSLEVGTSGSINEQFFGPGTRLTVL.

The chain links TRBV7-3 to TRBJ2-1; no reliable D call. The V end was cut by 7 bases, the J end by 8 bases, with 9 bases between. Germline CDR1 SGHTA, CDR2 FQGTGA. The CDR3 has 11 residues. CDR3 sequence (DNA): TGTGCCAGCATGGGCGTCGATGAGCAGTTCTTC. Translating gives CASMGVDEQFF.

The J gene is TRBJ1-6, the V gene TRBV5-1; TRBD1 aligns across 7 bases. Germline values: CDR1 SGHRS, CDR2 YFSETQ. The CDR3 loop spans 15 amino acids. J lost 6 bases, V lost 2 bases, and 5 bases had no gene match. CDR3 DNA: TGCGCCAGCAGCTTCGACAGGGCCTCTAATTCACCCCTCCACTTT. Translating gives CASSFDRASNSPLHF.

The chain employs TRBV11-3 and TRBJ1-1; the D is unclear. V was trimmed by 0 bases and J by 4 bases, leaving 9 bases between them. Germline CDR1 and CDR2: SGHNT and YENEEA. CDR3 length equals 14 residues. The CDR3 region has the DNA TGTGCCAGCAGCTTAGACAGGCTGGGCACTGAAGCTTTCTTT. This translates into CASSLDRLGTEAFF.

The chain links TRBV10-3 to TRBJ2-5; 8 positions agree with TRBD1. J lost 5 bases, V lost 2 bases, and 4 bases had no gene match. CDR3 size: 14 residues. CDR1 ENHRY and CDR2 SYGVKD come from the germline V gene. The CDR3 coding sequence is TGTGCCATCAGTGAGGCAGGGGGCCAGGAGACCCAGTACTTC. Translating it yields CAISEAGGQETQYF.

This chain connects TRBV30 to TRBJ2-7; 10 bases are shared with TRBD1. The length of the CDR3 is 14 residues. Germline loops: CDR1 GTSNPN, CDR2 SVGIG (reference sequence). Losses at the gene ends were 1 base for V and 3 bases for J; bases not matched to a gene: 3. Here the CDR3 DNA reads TGTGCCTGGAGTGACAGGGACAGGGGCTACGAGCAGTACTTC. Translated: CAWSDRDRGYEQYF.

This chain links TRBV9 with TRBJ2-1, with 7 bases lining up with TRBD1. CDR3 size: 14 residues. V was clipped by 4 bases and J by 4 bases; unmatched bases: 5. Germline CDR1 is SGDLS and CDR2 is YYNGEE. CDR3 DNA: TGTGCCAGCAGCTTGGGACAGAAATACAATGAGCAGTTCTTC. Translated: CASSLGQKYNEQFF.

This CDR3 reads CASSHPGQGGKSPLHF. CDR3 nucleotides: TGCGCCAGCAGCCACCCGGGACAGGGGGGAAAGTCACCCCTCCACTTT. The V gene is TRBV4-1, the J gene TRBJ1-6; TRBD1 matches 11 bases. After removal of 3 bases from V and 10 bases from J, the junction contained 8 bases not matched to a gene. CDR1 and CDR2 (germline): MGHRA, YSYEKL. This CDR3 contains 16 residues.

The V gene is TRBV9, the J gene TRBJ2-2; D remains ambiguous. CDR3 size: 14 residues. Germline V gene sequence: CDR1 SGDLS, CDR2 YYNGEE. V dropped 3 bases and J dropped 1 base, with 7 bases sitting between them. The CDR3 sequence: CASSGLLNTGELFF. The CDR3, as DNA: TGTGCCAGCAGCGGACTTTTGAACACCGGGGAGCTGTTTTTT.

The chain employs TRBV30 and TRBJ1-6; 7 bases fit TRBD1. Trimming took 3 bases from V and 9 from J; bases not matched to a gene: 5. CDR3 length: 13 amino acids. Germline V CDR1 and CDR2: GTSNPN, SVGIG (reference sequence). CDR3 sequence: CAWRGDSRSPLHF. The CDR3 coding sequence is TGTGCCTGGAGGGGGGACAGTCGTTCACCCCTCCACTTT. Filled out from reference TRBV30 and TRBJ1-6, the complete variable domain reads SQTIHQWPATLVQPVGSPLSLECTVEGTSNPNLYWYRQAAGRGLQLLFYSVGIGQISSEVPQNLSASRPQDRQFILSSKKLLLSDSGFYLCAWRGDSRSPLHFGNGTRLTVT.

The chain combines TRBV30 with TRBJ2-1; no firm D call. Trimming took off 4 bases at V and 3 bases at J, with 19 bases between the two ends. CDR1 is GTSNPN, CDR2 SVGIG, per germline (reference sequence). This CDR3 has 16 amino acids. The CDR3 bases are TGTGCCTGGACACCTTTCGAGCTATCAAACTACAATGAGCAGTTCTTC. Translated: CAWTPFELSNYNEQFF. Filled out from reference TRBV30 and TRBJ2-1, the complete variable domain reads SQTIHQWPATLVQPVGSPLSLECTVEGTSNPNLYWYRQAAGRGLQLLFYSVGIGQISSEVPQNLSASRPQDRQFILSSKKLLLSDSGFYLCAWTPFELSNYNEQFFGPGTRLTVL.

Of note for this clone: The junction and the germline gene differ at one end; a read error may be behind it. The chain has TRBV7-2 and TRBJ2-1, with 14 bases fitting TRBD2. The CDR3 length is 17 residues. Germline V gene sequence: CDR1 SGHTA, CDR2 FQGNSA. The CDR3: CASTLGTSGSSYNEQFF. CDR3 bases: TGTGCCAGCACCTTAGGGACTAGCGGGAGTTCCTACAATGAGCAGTTCTTC.

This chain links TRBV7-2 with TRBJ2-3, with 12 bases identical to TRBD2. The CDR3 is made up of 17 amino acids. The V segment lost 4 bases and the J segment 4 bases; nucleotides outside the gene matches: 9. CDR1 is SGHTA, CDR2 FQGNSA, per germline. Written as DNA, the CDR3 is TGTGCCAGCAGCTCACTCCCGGGACTAGCGGGCCCAGATACGCAGTATTTT. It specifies CASSSLPGLAGPDTQYF. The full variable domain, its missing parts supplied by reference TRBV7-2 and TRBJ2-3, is GAGVSQSPSNKVTEKGKDVELRCDPISGHTALYWYRQSLGQGLEFLIYFQGNSAPDKSGLPSDRFSAERTGGSVSTLTIQRTQQEDSAVYLCASSSLPGLAGPDTQYFGPGTRLTVL.

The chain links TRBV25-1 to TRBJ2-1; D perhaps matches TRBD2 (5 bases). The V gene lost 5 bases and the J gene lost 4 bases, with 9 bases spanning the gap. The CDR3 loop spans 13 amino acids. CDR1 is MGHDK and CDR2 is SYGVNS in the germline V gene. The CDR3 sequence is CASSPEGYNEQFF. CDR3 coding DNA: TGTGCCAGCAGTCCCGAGGGTTACAATGAGCAGTTCTTC. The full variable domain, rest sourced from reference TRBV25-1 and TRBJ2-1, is EADIYQTPRYLVIGTGKKITLECSQTMGHDKMYWYQQDPGMELHLIHYSYGVNSTEKGDLSSESTVSRIRTEHFPLTLESARPSHTSQYLCASSPEGYNEQFFGPGTRLTVL.

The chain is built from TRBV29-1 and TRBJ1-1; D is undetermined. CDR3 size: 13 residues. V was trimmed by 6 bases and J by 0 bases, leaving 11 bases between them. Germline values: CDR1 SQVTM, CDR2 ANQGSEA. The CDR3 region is CSVRLSLNTEAFF. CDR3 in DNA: TGCAGCGTGCGATTGAGTCTGAACACTGAAGCTTTCTTT.

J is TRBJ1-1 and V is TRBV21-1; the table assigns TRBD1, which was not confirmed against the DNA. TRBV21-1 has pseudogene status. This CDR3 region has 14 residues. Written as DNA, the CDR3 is TGTGCCAGCGGCCCGACAGGGGTTGTCACTGAAGCTTTCTTT. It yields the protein CASGPTGVVTEAFF.

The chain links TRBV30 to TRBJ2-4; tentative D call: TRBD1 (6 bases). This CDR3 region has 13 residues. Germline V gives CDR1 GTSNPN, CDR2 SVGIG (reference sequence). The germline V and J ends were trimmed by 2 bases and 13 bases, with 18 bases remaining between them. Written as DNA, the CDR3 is TGTGCCTGGAGTATCAACCTAGGGGGTTTCCAGTACTTC. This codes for CAWSINLGGFQYF.